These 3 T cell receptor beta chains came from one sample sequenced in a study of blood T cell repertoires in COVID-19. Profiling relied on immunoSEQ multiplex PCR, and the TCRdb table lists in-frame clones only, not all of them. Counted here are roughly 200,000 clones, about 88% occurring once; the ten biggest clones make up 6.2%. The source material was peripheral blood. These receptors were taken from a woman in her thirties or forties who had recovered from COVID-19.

CDR3 sequence: CASSQDAGEKLFF. CDR3 sequence (DNA): TGCGCCAGCAGCCAAGACGCGGGGGAAAAACTGTTTTTT. The rearrangement uses TRBV4-1 and TRBJ1-4; D gene unclear. CDR1 MGHRA and CDR2 YSYEKL come from the germline V gene. The CDR3 spans 13 residues. The ends were cut back, 0 bases at V and 8 bases at J, with 7 bases in the middle.

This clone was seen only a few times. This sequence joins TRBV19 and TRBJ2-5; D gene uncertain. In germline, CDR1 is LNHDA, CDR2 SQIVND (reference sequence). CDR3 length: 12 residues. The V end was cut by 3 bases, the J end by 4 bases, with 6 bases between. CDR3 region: CASSISGETQYF. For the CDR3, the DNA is TGTGCCAGTAGTATTTCAGGAGAGACCCAGTACTTC.

In DNA, the CDR3 is TGTGCCAGCAGAGATACGCCGGGACAGGGGGTCGATACGCAGTATTTT. Protein product: CASRDTPGQGVDTQYF. V and J are TRBV28 and TRBJ2-3; 11 bases match TRBD1. CDR1 and CDR2 (germline): MDHEN, SYDVKM. There are 16 residues in the CDR3. V was clipped by 6 bases and J by 6 bases; unmatched bases: 11.